This record looks at one TCR beta chain sequence and its context. Reverse transcription of about 0.5 to 1 ug RNA was performed with random hexamers. Each CDR3 protein is one row after TCRdb ran MiXCR on the immunoSEQ multiplex PCR reads. This repertoire shows 200,000 or so distinct CDR3 sequences, approximately 94% found once; its top ten account for approximately 0.09%. The data originate from a study of CD8 T cells in Susac syndrome. Sequencing of TCR beta drew on CD8+ and CD4+ T cells from blood. The receptor was derived from a human donor with multiple sclerosis. The sequenced material came from CD4+ T cells from PBMCs.

The CDR3 nucleotides read TGTGCCTGGAGTGTATACCTCCAGAATGAGCAGTTCTTC. Translating gives CAWSVYLQNEQFF. The chain recombines TRBV30 with TRBJ2-1; no reliable D call. The V and J ends lost 0 bases and 7 bases respectively, with 10 bases between them. The germline V gene has CDR1 GTSNPN and CDR2 SVGIG (reference sequence). The CDR3 has 13 residues.